This T cell receptor (beta chain) was identified in a study of blood T cell repertoires in COVID-19. Across the whole study: The United States, Italy and Spain provided the acute and convalescent COVID-19 samples. Nucleic acid was either cDNA or gDNA, and it came from T cells, B-cell-depleted T cells, or PBMCs.

Assay used: immunoSEQ multiplex PCR; TCRdb lists only in-frame clones, some missing. The data contain some 250,000 clones, about 82% of them seen just once; the ten biggest clones take up about 12%. The source is a man of 80 years or more with acute or convalescent COVID-19. The sample consisted of peripheral blood.

The CDR3 DNA is TGTGCCAGTAGTGCCTATGTGGGGAGCTCCTACAATGAGCAGTTCTTC. Residues: CASSAYVGSSYNEQFF. V gene TRBV19 combines with J gene TRBJ2-1, with D possibly being TRBD2 (5 bases). Germline CDR1 is LNHDA and CDR2 is SQIVND (reference sequence). This CDR3 contains 16 residues. The V gene lost 5 bases and the J gene lost 0 bases, with 14 bases spanning the gap. Looking up the rest from reference TRBV19 and TRBJ2-1 gives the full variable domain: DGGITQSPKYLFRKEGQNVTLSCEQNLNHDAMYWYRQDPGQGLRLIYYSQIVNDFQKGDIAEGYSVSREKKESFPLTVTSAQKNPTAFYLCASSAYVGSSYNEQFFGPGTRLTVL.